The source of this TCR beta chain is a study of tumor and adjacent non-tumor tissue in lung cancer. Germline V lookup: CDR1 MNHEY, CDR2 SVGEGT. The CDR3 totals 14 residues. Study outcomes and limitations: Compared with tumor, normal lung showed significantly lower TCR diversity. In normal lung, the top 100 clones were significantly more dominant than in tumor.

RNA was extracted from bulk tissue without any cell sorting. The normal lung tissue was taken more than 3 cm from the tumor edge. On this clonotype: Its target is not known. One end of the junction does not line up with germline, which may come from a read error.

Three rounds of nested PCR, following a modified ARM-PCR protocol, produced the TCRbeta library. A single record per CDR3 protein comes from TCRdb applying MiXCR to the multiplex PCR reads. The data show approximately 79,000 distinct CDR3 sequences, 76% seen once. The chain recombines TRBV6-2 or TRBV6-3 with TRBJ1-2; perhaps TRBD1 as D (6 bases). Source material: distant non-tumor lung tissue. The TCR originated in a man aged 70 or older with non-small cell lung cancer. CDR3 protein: CASSTDSTNYDYTF. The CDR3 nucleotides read TGTGCCAGCAGTACGGACAGTACTAACTATGACTACACCTTC.